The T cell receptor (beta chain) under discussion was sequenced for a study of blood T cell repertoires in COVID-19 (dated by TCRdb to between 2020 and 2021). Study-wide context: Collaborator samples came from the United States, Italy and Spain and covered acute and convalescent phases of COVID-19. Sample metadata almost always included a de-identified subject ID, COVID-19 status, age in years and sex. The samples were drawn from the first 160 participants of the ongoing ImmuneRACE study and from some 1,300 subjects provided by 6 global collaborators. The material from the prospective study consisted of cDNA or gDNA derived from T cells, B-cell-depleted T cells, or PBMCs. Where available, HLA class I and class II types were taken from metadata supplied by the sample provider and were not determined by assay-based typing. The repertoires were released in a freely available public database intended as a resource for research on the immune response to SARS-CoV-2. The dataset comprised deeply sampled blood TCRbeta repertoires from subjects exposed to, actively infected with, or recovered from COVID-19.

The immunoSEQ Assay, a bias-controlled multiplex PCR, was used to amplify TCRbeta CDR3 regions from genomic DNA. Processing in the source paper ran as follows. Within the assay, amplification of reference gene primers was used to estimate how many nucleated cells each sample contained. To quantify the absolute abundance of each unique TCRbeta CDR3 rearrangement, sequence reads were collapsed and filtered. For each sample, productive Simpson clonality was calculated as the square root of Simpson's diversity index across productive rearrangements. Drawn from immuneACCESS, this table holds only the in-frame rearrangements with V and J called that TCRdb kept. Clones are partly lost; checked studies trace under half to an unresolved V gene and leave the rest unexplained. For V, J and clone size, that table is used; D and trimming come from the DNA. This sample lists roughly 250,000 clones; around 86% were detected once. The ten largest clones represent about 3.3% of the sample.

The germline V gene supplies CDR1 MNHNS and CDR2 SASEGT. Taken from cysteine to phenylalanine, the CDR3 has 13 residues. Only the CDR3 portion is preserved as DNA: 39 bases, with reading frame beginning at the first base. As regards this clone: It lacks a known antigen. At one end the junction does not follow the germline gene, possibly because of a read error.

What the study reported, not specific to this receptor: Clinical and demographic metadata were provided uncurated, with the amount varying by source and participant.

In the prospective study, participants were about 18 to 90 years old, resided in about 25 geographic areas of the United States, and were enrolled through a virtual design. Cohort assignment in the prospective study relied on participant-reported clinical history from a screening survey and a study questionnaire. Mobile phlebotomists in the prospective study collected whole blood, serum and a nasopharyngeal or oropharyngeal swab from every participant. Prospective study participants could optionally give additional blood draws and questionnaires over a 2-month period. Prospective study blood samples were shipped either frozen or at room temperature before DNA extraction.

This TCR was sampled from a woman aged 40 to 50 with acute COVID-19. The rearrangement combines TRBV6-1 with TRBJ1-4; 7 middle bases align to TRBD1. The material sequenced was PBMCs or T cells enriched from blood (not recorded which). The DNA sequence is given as TGTGCCAGCAGGGAAGGGGGCGGAGGGAAACTGTTTTTT. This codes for CASREGGGGKLFF.